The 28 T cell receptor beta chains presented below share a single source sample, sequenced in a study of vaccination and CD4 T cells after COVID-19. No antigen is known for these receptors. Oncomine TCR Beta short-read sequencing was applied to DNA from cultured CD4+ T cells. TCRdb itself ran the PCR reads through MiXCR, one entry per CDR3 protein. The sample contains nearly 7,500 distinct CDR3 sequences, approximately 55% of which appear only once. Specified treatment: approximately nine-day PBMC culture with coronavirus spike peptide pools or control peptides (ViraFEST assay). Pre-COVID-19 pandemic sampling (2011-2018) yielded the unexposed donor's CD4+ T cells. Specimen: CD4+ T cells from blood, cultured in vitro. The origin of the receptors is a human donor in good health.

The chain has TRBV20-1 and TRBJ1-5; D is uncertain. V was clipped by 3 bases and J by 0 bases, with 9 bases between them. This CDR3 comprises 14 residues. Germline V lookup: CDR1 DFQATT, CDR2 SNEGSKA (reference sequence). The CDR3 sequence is CSASRGFSNQPQHF. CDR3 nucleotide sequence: TGCAGTGCTAGCCGAGGGTTTAGCAATCAGCCCCAGCATTTT.

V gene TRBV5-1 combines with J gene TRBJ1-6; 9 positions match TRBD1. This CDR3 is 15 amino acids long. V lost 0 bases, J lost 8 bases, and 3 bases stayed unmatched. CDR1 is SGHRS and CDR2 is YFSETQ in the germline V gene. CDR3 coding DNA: TGCGCCAGCAGCTTGGCTGGGACAGGGTATTCACCCCTCCACTTT. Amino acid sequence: CASSLAGTGYSPLHF.

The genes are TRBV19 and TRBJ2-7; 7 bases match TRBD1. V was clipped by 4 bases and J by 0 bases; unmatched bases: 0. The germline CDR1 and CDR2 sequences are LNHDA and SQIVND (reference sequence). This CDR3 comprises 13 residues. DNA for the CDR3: TGTGCCAGTAGTACAGGGGGCTCCTACGAGCAGTACTTC. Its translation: CASSTGGSYEQYF. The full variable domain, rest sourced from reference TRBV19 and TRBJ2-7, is DGGITQSPKYLFRKEGQNVTLSCEQNLNHDAMYWYRQDPGQGLRLIYYSQIVNDFQKGDIAEGYSVSREKKESFPLTVTSAQKNPTAFYLCASSTGGSYEQYFGPGTRLTVT.

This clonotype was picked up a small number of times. CDR3 DNA sequence: TGCAGTGCTAAACCCGGGACAGGGAATTCACCCCTCCACTTT. This gives the protein CSAKPGTGNSPLHF. The V gene is TRBV20-1, the J gene TRBJ1-6; 9 positions agree with TRBD1. V gave up 4 bases and J gave up 7 bases; unmatched junction bases: 5. This CDR3 is built from 14 residues. Germline CDR1 reads DFQATT; CDR2 reads SNEGSKA (reference sequence).

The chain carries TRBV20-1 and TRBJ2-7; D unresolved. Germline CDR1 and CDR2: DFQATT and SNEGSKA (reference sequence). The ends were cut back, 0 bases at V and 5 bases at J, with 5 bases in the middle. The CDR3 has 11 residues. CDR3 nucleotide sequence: TGCAGTGCTAGAGATCTCCACGAGCAGTACTTC. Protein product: CSARDLHEQYF.

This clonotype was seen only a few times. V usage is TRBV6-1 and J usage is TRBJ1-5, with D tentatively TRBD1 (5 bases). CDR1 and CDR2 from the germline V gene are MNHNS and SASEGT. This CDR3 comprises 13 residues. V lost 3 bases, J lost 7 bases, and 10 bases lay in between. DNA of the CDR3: TGTGCCAGCAGTGAGGGGGGAAGGCAGCCCCAGCATTTT. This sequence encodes CASSEGGRQPQHF.

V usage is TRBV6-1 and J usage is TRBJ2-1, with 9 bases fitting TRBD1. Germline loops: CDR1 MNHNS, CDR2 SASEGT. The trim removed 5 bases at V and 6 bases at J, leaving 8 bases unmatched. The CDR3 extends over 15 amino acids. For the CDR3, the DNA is TGTGCCAGCAGTAAACTCGGGACAGGGTCCAATGAGCAGTTCTTC. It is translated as CASSKLGTGSNEQFF.

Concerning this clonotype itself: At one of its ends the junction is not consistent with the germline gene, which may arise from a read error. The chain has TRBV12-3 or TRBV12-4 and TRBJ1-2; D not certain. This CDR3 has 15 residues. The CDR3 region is CASSLAGEGIGGFTF. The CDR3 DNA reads TGTGCCAGCAGTTTAGCCGGGGAAGGGATCGGTGGCTTCACCTTC.

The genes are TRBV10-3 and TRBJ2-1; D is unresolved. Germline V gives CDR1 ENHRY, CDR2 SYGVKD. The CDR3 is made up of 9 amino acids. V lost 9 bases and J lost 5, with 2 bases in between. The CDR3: CAINNEQFF. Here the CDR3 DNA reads TGTGCCATAAACAATGAGCAGTTCTTC.

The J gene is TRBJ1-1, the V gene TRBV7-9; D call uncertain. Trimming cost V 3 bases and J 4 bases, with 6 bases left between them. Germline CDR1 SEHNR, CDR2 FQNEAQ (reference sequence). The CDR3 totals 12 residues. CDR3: CASSFSGTEAFF. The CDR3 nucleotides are TGTGCCAGCAGCTTTAGTGGCACTGAAGCTTTCTTT.

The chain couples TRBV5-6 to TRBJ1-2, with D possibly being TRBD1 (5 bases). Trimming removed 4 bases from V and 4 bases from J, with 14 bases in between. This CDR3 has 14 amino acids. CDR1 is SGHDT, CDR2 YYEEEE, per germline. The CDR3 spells CASSPPGPRYGYTF. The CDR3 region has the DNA TGTGCCAGCAGCCCCCCGGGACCTCGCTATGGCTACACCTTC. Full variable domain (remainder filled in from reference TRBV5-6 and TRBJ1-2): DAGVTQSPTHLIKTRGQQVTLRCSPKSGHDTVSWYQQALGQGPQFIFQYYEEEERQRGNFPDRFSGHQFPNYSSELNVNALLLGDSALYLCASSPPGPRYGYTFGSGTRLTVV.

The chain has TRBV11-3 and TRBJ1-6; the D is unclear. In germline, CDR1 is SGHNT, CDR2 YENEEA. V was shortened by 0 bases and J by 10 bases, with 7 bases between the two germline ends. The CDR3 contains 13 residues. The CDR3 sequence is CASSLDGLSPLHF. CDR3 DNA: TGTGCCAGCAGCTTAGATGGGCTCTCACCCCTCCACTTT. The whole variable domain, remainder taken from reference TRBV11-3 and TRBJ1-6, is EAGVVQSPRYKIIEKKQPVAFWCNPISGHNTLYWYLQNLGQGPELLIRYENEEAVDDSQLPKDRFSAERLKGVDSTLKIQPAELGDSAVYLCASSLDGLSPLHFGNGTRLTVT.

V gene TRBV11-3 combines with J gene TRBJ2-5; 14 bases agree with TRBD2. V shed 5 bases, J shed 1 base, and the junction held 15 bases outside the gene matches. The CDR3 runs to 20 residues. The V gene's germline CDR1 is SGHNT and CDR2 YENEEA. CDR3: CASSLNHRGLAGGIQETQYF. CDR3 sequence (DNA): TGTGCCAGCAGCCTCAATCACCGCGGACTAGCGGGGGGTATCCAAGAGACCCAGTACTTC.

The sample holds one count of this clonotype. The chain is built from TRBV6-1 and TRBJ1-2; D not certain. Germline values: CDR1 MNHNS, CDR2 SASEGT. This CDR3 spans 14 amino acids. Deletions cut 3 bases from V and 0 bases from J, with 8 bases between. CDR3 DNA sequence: TGTGCCAGCAGTGAGGGCAGTCCTAACTATGGCTACACCTTC. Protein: CASSEGSPNYGYTF.

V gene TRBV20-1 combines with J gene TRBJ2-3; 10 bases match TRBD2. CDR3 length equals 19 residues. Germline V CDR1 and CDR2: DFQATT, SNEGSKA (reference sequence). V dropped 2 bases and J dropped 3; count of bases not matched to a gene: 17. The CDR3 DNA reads TGCAGTGCTAGACTTCCTAGCGGGAGTCAAGTATTTAGGACAGATACGCAGTATTTT. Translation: CSARLPSGSQVFRTDTQYF.

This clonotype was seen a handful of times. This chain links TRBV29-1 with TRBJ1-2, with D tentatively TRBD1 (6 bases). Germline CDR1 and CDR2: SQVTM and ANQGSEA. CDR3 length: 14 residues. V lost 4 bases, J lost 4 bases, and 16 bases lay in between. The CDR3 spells CSVVRLPDSYGYTF. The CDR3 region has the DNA TGCAGCGTTGTGAGGCTACCGGACAGCTATGGCTACACCTTC.

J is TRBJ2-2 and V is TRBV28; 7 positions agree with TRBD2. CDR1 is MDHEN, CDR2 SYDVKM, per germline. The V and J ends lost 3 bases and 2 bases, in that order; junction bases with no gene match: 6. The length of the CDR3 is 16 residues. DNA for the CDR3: TGTGCCAGCAGTTTCCCCCAGCGGGGAAACACCGGGGAGCTGTTTTTT. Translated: CASSFPQRGNTGELFF.

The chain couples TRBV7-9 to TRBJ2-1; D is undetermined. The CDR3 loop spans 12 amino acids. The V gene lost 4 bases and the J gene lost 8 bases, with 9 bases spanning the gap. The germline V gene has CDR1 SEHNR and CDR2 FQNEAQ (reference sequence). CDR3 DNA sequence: TGTGCCAGCAGCTCCACAGTGGATGAGCAGTTCTTC. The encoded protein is CASSSTVDEQFF.

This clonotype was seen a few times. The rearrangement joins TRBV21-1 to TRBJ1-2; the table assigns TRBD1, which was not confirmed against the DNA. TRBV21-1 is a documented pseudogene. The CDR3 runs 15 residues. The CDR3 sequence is CASSQPGTANYGYTF. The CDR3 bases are TGTGCCAGCAGCCAACCCGGGACAGCCAACTATGGCTACACCTTC.

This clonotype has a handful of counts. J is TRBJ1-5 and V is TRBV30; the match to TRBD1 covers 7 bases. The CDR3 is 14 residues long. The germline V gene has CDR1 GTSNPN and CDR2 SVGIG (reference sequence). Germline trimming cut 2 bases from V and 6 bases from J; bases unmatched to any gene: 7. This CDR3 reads CAWSLQGLSQPQHF. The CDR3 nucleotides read TGTGCCTGGAGTCTACAGGGGTTGAGTCAGCCCCAGCATTTT.

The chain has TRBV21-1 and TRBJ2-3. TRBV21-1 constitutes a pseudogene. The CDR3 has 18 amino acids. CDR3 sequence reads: CASSTPPRGNSSTDTQYF. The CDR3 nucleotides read TGTGCCAGCAGCACCCCACCTCGGGGAAACTCTAGCACAGATACGCAGTATTTT.

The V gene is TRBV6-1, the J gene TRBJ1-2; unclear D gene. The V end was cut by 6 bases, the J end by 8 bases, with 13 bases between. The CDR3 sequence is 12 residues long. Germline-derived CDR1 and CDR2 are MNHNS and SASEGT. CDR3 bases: TGTGCCAGCAGGAGATCTGACCGCGGCTACACCTTC. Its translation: CASRRSDRGYTF.

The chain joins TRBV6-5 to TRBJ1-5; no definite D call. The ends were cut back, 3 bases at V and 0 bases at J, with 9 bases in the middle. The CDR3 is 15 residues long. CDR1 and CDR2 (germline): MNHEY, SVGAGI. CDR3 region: CASSYSLYSNQPQHF. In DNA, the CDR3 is TGTGCCAGCAGTTATTCCCTTTATAGCAATCAGCCCCAGCATTTT.

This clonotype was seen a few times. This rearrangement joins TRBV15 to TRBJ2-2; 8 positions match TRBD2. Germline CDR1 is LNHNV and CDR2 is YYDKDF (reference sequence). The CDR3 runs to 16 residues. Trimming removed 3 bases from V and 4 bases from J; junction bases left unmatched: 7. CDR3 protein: CATSRISGSATGELFF. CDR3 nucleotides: TGTGCCACCAGCAGGATAAGCGGGAGTGCCACCGGGGAGCTGTTTTTT.

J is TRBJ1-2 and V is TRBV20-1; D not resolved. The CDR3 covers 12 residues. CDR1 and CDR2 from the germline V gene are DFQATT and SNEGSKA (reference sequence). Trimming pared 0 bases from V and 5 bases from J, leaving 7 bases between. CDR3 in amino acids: CSAREGLYGYTF. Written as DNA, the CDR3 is TGCAGTGCTAGAGAGGGCCTTTATGGCTACACCTTC.

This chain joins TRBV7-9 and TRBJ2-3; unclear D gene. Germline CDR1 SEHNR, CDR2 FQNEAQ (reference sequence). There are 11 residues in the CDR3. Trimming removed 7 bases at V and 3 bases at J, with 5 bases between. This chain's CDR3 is CASTVTDTQYF. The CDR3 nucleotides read TGTGCCAGCACCGTTACAGATACGCAGTATTTT.

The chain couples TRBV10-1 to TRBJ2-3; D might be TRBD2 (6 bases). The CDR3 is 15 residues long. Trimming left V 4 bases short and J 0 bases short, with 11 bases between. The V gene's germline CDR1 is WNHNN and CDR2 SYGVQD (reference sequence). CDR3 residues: CASSGLASSTDTQYF. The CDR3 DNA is TGCGCCAGCAGTGGGCTAGCGTCTAGCACAGATACGCAGTATTTT.

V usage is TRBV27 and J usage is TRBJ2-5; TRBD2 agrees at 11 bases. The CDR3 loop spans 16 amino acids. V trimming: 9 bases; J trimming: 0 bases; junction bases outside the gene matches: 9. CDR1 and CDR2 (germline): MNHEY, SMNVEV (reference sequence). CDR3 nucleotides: TGTGCCAGGATGGGACTAGCGGCGGTGTACCAAGAGACCCAGTACTTC. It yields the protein CARMGLAAVYQETQYF.